These 15 T cell receptor beta chains came from one sample sequenced in a study of long-term antiretroviral therapy in people with HIV. Version v3.0 of the immunoSEQ assay ran at survey level. This table comes from immunoSEQ multiplex PCR, and its TCRdb copy is limited to in-frame clones, with some not included. The sample shows more than 20,000 clones, roughly 94% of them seen only once. The sequencing here drew on unsorted PBMCs, taken almost 5 years after starting antiretroviral therapy. These receptors came from a woman in her forties or fifties with HIV.

The J gene is TRBJ1-1, the V gene TRBV9; D is uncertain. Germline V gene sequence: CDR1 SGDLS, CDR2 YYNGEE. The CDR3 is made up of 16 amino acids. V was pared by 0 bases and J by 8 bases, with 20 bases between. CDR3 sequence (DNA): TGTGCCAGCAGCGTAGGGGGTGGGGAACCATCCCCCGAAGCTTTCTTT. Its protein is CASSVGGGEPSPEAFF. Looking up the rest from reference TRBV9 and TRBJ1-1 gives the full variable domain: DSGVTQTPKHLITATGQRVTLRCSPRSGDLSVYWYQQSLDQGLQFLIQYYNGEERAKGNILERFSAQQFPDLHSELNLSSLELGDSALYFCASSVGGGEPSPEAFFGQGTRLTVV.

J is TRBJ2-7 and V is TRBV28, with 8 positions matching TRBD1. This CDR3 region has 14 residues. The V segment lost 7 bases and the J segment 5 bases; nucleotides outside the gene matches: 10. Germline assignment: CDR1 MDHEN and CDR2 SYDVKM. CDR3 nucleotide sequence: TGTGCCAGCACCCCCCTGGACAGGGTCGACGAGCAGTACTTC. It is translated as CASTPLDRVDEQYF. The full variable domain, in which reference TRBV28 and TRBJ2-7 provide the parts outside the CDR3, is DVKVTQSSRYLVKRTGEKVFLECVQDMDHENMFWYRQDPGLGLRLIYFSYDVKMKEKGDIPEGYSVSREKKERFSLILESASTNQTSMYLCASTPLDRVDEQYFGPGTRLTVT.

This chain joins TRBV13 and TRBJ1-5, with D unclear. The germline V gene has CDR1 PRHDT and CDR2 FYEKMQ (reference sequence). V was trimmed by 0 bases and J by 4 bases, leaving 1 base between them. The CDR3 loop spans 12 amino acids. The CDR3 DNA sequence: TGTGCCAGCAGCTTAGGAAATCAGCCCCAGCATTTT. Translated, it gives CASSLGNQPQHF.

The chain couples TRBV7-8 to TRBJ2-1; TRBD2 agrees at 10 bases. There are 16 residues in the CDR3. The V and J ends lost 1 base and 6 bases, in that order; junction bases with no gene match: 6. CDR1 is SGHVS, CDR2 FQNEAQ, per germline. CDR3 sequence reads: CASSLVPSGRGNEQFF. The CDR3 DNA is TGTGCCAGCAGCTTAGTCCCTAGCGGGAGAGGCAATGAGCAGTTCTTC. The complete variable domain, with remaining parts taken from reference TRBV7-8 and TRBJ2-1, reads GAGVSQSPRYKVAKRGQDVALRCDPISGHVSLFWYQQALGQGPEFLTYFQNEAQLDKSGLPSDRFFAERPEGSVSTLKIQRTQQEDSAVYLCASSLVPSGRGNEQFFGPGTRLTVL.

The rearrangement joins TRBV28 to TRBJ2-7; 8 bases are shared with TRBD2. With 3 bases clipped from V and 9 bases from J, the junction kept 4 bases outside the gene matches. The length of the CDR3 is 12 residues. Germline CDR1 and CDR2: MDHEN and SYDVKM. The CDR3 reads CASSFREGRQYF. The CDR3 DNA follows: TGTGCCAGCAGTTTTCGGGAGGGCCGGCAGTACTTC. Full variable domain (missing parts from reference TRBV28 and TRBJ2-7): DVKVTQSSRYLVKRTGEKVFLECVQDMDHENMFWYRQDPGLGLRLIYFSYDVKMKEKGDIPEGYSVSREKKERFSLILESASTNQTSMYLCASSFREGRQYFGPGTRLTVT.

The chain has TRBV5-4 and TRBJ2-5; TRBD1 matches at 9 bases. In germline, CDR1 is SGHNT, CDR2 YYREEE (reference sequence). Losses at the gene ends were 3 bases for V and 4 bases for J; bases not matched to a gene: 4. The CDR3 is made up of 14 amino acids. CDR3 residues: CASSSTGGPETQYF. In DNA, the CDR3 is TGTGCCAGCAGCTCCACAGGGGGCCCAGAGACCCAGTACTTC.

The table lists this clone with a count of one. V and J are TRBV5-1 and TRBJ2-5; 8 nucleotides match TRBD1. The CDR3 consists of 15 residues. The V and J ends lost 3 bases and 2 bases, in that order; junction bases with no gene match: 6. Germline V gene data show CDR1 as SGHRS and CDR2 as YFSETQ. The CDR3 here is CASSSLGQAQETQYF. CDR3 sequence (DNA): TGCGCCAGCAGCTCGTTGGGACAGGCACAAGAGACCCAGTACTTC.

The V gene is TRBV6-5, the J gene TRBJ1-2; D not certain. The germline V and J ends were trimmed by 8 bases and 11 bases, with 12 bases remaining between them. Germline loops: CDR1 MNHEY, CDR2 SVGAGI. The length of the CDR3 is 10 residues. CDR3 sequence reads: CASGPMWYTF. Here the CDR3 DNA reads TGTGCCAGCGGACCGATGTGGTACACCTTC.

CDR3 protein: CASSQDSTGVLSGANVLTF. CDR3 DNA: TGCGCCAGCAGCCAAGATTCGACAGGCGTTCTCTCTGGGGCCAACGTCCTGACTTTC. The V and J genes are TRBV4-1 and TRBJ2-6; D possibly corresponds to TRBD1 (6 bases). V was pared by 0 bases and J by 0 bases, with 15 bases between. CDR3 length: 19 residues. CDR1 is MGHRA, CDR2 YSYEKL, per germline.

This clone was counted a single time. The CDR3 region has the DNA TGTGCCAGCAGCCTGCGCTGGACTAGCGGGGGGAGGGAGCAGTTCTTC. It is translated as CASSLRWTSGGREQFF. The gene calls are TRBV7-2 and TRBJ2-1; 14 nucleotides match TRBD2. Germline CDR1 reads SGHTA; CDR2 reads FQGNSA. This CDR3 has 16 residues. J was trimmed by 10 bases and V by 5 bases; bases with no gene match: 10.

The J gene is TRBJ1-4, the V gene TRBV28; the D gene is possibly TRBD1 (5 bases). The CDR3 has 13 residues. V lost 8 bases and J lost 7, with 14 bases in between. The germline V gene encodes CDR1 MDHEN and CDR2 SYDVKM. This CDR3 reads CASLEGAGEKLFF. Written as DNA, the CDR3 is TGTGCCAGCTTGGAAGGGGCGGGTGAAAAACTGTTTTTT.

The genes are TRBV9 and TRBJ1-1; D is perhaps TRBD1 (5 bases). The CDR3 runs to 15 residues. V lost 3 bases to trimming and J lost 2 bases, with 14 bases between them. Germline V gene data show CDR1 as SGDLS and CDR2 as YYNGEE. The CDR3 protein is CASSAGGRENTEAFF. The CDR3, as DNA: TGTGCCAGCAGCGCGGGGGGGAGAGAAAACACTGAAGCTTTCTTT.

This CDR3 is CASSVPGLGVSGELFF. CDR3 bases: TGCGCCAGCAGCGTACCGGGACTAGGCGTATCTGGGGAGCTGTTTTTT. The genes are TRBV5-1 and TRBJ2-2; 8 nucleotides agree with TRBD2. The CDR3 covers 16 residues. Germline V lookup: CDR1 SGHRS, CDR2 YFSETQ. V trimming: 4 bases; J trimming: 8 bases; junction bases outside the gene matches: 13.

The rearrangement joins TRBV10-3 to TRBJ2-7; TRBD1 matches at 9 bases. V shed 6 bases, J shed 3 bases, and the junction held 6 bases outside the gene matches. The CDR3 runs to 14 residues. Germline CDR1 is ENHRY and CDR2 is SYGVKD. As DNA, the CDR3 is TGTGCCATCAGCCGGGACAGGGACTTCTACGAGCAGTACTTC. This translates into CAISRDRDFYEQYF.

This sequence joins TRBV5-1 and TRBJ2-1; TRBD1 aligns across 10 bases. With 4 bases clipped from V and 6 bases from J, the junction kept 7 bases outside the gene matches. CDR3 size: 15 residues. Germline V gives CDR1 SGHRS, CDR2 YFSETQ. The CDR3 DNA reads TGCGCCAGCAGCAACGGACAGGGGGGGGCCAATGAGCAGTTCTTC. It specifies CASSNGQGGANEQFF. Combining the CDR3 with reference TRBV5-1 and TRBJ2-1 gives the whole variable domain KAGVTQTPRYLIKTRGQQVTLSCSPISGHRSVSWYQQTPGQGLQFLFEYFSETQRNKGNFPGRFSGRQFSNSRSEMNVSTLELGDSALYLCASSNGQGGANEQFFGPGTRLTVL.